A selection of T cell receptor beta chains follows, all from one sample in a study of naive and memory T cell subsets. TCRdb re-called the UMI-ligation and nested PCR reads with MiXCR, one entry per CDR3 protein. Of 130,000 to 150,000 distinct CDR3 sequences listed, over 15% are singletons. The sample consisted of naive CD4+ T cells from blood. The source of these receptors is a human donor in good health. The CDR3 runs from the conserved cysteine through the conserved F or W. D genes are given only for firm matches. Where a row states a size, it is once, few, many or the class of an expanded clone; other rows omit it.

v_gene	d_gene	abundance	j_gene	CDR3aa	CDR3nt
TRBV20-1	NA	few	TRBJ2-1	CSARHSGRYNEQFF	TGCAGTGCTAGACATAGCGGACGCTACAATGAGCAGTTCTTC
TRBV20-1	TRBD1	NA	TRBJ1-4	CSATGGSTIEKLFF	TGCAGTGCTACAGGGGGCTCAACTATTGAAAAACTGTTTTTT
TRBV29-1	NA	NA	TRBJ2-5	CSQVQGGYLGAQYF	TGCAGCCAGGTCCAGGGGGGGTACCTCGGGGCCCAGTACTTC
TRBV7-6	NA	NA	TRBJ1-3	CASSLASGNTIYF	TGTGCCAGCAGCTTAGCTAGCGGAAACACCATATATTTT
TRBV7-3	TRBD1	few	TRBJ2-7	CASSRTGTDYEQYF	TGTGCCAGCAGTCGAACTGGGACAGACTACGAGCAGTACTTC
TRBV7-9	NA	NA	TRBJ2-1	CASSSRGEAEQFF	TGTGCCAGCAGCTCCCGTGGAGAGGCTGAGCAGTTCTTC
TRBV24-1	NA	NA	TRBJ1-1	CATRQTGVNTEAFF	TGTGCCACCAGACAAACTGGGGTGAACACTGAAGCTTTCTTT
TRBV6-6	TRBD1	few	TRBJ1-5	CASRGGTGLQPQHF	TGTGCCAGCAGAGGCGGGACAGGGCTTCAGCCCCAGCATTTT
TRBV10-2	TRBD1	few	TRBJ1-1	CASSSSGGTEAFF	TGCGCCAGCTCATCCTCAGGGGGCACTGAAGCTTTCTTT
TRBV10-3	NA	NA	TRBJ2-3	CTIGGAAGTTDTQYF	TGTACCATCGGGGGAGCAGCAGGAACCACAGATACGCAGTATTTT
TRBV29-1	TRBD1	NA	TRBJ1-1	CSVYRGLNTEAFF	TGCAGCGTTTACAGGGGGCTGAACACTGAAGCTTTCTTT
TRBV29-1	TRBD1	NA	TRBJ1-2	CSVEGGQGVYGYTF	TGCAGCGTTGAAGGGGGACAGGGGGTCTATGGCTACACCTTC
TRBV20-1	TRBD2	NA	TRBJ2-7	CSARDLGGRAYEQYF	TGCAGTGCTAGAGATTTAGGCGGGAGGGCCTACGAGCAGTACTTC